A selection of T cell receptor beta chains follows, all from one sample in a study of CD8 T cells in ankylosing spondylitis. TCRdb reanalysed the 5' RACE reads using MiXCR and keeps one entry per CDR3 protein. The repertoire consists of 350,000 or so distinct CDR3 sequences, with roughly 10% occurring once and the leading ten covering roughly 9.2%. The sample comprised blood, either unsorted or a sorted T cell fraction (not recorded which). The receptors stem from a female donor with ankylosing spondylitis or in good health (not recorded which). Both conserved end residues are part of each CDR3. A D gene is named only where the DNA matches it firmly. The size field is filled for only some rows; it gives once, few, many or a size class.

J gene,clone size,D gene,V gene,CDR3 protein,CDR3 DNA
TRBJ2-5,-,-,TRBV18,CASSPLLGDSETQYF,TGTGCCAGCTCACCCCTCCTGGGAGACTCAGAGACCCAGTACTTC
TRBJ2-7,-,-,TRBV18,CASSPPNSVSGEQYF,TGTGCCAGCTCACCACCGAACAGCGTTTCTGGGGAGCAGTACTTC
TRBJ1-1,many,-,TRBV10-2,CASSESAREAFF,TGCGCCAGCAGTGAGTCCGCCCGGGAAGCTTTCTTT
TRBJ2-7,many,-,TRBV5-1,CASSLARASSYEQYF,TGCGCCAGCAGCTTGGCCAGGGCGAGCTCCTACGAGCAGTACTTC
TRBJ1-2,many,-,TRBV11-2,CASSLGGERGYTF,TGTGCCAGCAGCTTAGGGGGGGAACGCGGCTACACCTTC
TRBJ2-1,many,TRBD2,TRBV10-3,CAIRGSGTSFEQFF,TGTGCCATCAGGGGCTCCGGGACTAGCTTTGAGCAGTTCTTC
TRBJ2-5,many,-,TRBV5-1,CASSPGVETQYF,TGCGCCAGCAGCCCGGGGGTAGAGACCCAGTACTTC
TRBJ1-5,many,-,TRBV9,CASSVGGRENQPQHF,TGTGCCAGCAGCGTAGGGGGGCGGGAGAATCAGCCCCAGCATTTT
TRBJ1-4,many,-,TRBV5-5,CASSLDPGTNEKLFF,TGTGCCAGCAGCTTGGATCCGGGAACTAATGAAAAACTGTTTTTT
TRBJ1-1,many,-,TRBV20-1,CSAPFLRPRRHTTMNTEAFF,TGCAGTGCTCCCTTCCTTCGCCCTAGGAGACATACCACAATGAACACTGAAGCTTTCTTT
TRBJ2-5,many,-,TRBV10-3,CAISDRDSRWETQYF,TGTGCCATCAGTGACCGGGACTCAAGGTGGGAGACCCAGTACTTC
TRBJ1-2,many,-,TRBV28,CASSLSATGYTF,TGTGCCAGCAGTTTATCAGCAACCGGCTACACCTTC
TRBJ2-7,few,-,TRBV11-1,CASSQNPGPITEQYF,TGTGCCAGCAGCCAGAACCCGGGACCAATTACGGAGCAGTACTTC
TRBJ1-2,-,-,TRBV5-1,CASSLNSQADGYTF,TGCGCCAGCAGCCTCAACTCACAGGCGGATGGCTACACCTTC
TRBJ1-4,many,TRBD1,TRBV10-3,CATQGANEKLFF,TGTGCCACACAGGGGGCTAATGAAAAACTGTTTTTT
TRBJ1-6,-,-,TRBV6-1,CASSDPRVNSPLHF,TGTGCCAGCAGTGACCCCAGGGTTAATTCACCCCTCCACTTT
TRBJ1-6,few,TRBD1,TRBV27,CASRRSGITGERSPLHF,TGTGCCAGCAGGAGGTCGGGAATAACAGGGGAGAGGTCACCCCTCCACTTT
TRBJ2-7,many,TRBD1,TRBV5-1,CASRQTGTETSSEQYF,TGCGCCAGCAGACAAACCGGGACAGAAACTAGTTCCGAGCAGTACTTC
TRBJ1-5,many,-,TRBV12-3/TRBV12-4,CASSFRGSSGNQPQHF,TGTGCCAGCAGTTTCCGGGGATCCAGCGGCAATCAGCCCCAGCATTTT
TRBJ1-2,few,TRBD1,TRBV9,CASSARQGAGYGYTF,TGTGCCAGCAGCGCTCGACAGGGAGCGGGCTATGGCTACACCTTC
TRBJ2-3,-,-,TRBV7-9,CASRTGLDTQYF,TGTGCCAGCAGAACAGGGTTGGATACGCAGTATTTT
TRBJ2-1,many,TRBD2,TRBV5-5,CASSFISSGSMNEQFF,TGTGCCAGCAGCTTCATATCTAGCGGGAGTATGAATGAGCAGTTCTTC
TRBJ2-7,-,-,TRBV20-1,CSASGRGDYEQYF,TGCAGTGCTTCGGGCAGGGGCGACTACGAGCAGTACTTC
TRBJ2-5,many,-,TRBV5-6,CASSTWGLQETQYF,TGTGCCAGCAGCACTTGGGGACTCCAAGAGACCCAGTACTTC
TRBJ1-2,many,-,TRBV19,CASSIAEGSYGYTF,TGTGCCAGTAGTATAGCAGAGGGGAGCTATGGCTACACCTTC
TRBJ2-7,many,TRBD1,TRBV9,CASSLDPGTGSYEQYF,TGTGCCAGCAGCCTCGATCCCGGGACAGGGAGCTACGAGCAGTACTTC
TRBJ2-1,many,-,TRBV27,CASSLGGLQFF,TGTGCCAGCAGTTTGGGTGGTTTACAGTTCTTC
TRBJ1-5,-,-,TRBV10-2,CASSAGGKSHNQPQHF,TGCGCCAGCAGTGCGGGGGGGAAATCCCACAATCAGCCCCAGCATTTT
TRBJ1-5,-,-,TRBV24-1,CATSDFSGKPHHF,TGTGCCACCAGTGATTTTTCGGGAAAGCCCCACCATTTT
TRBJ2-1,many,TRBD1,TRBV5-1,CASSMTGLHEQFF,TGCGCCAGCAGCATGACAGGGTTGCATGAGCAGTTCTTC
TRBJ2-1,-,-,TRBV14,CASSQDVTPRVGDNEQFF,TGTGCCAGCAGCCAGGATGTAACTCCCAGGGTTGGCGACAATGAGCAGTTCTTC
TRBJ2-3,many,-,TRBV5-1,CASSLGTSDTQYF,TGCGCCAGCAGCTTGGGGACATCCGATACGCAGTATTTT
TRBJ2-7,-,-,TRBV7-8,CASSPPSPYEQYF,TGTGCCAGCAGCCCCCCAAGCCCCTACGAGCAGTACTTC
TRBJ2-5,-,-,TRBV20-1,CSRTSKETQYF,TGCAGCCGTACTAGCAAAGAGACCCAGTACTTC
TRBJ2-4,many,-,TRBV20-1,CSAKGGLAKNIQYF,TGCAGTGCCAAAGGGGGGTTAGCCAAAAACATTCAGTACTTC
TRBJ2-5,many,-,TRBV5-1,CASSSELLAETQYF,TGCGCCAGCAGCTCAGAGTTACTCGCAGAGACCCAGTACTTC
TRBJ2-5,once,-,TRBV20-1,CSATAGALTGETQYF,TGCAGTGCTACAGCAGGAGCCCTTACCGGGGAGACCCAGTACTTC
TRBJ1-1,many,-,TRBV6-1,CASRDGGEAFF,TGTGCCAGCAGGGACGGGGGAGAAGCTTTCTTT
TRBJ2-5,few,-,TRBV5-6,CASSSPKRDQETQYF,TGTGCCAGCAGCTCTCCCAAGCGGGACCAAGAGACCCAGTACTTC
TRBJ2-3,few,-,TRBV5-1,CASRSGLWGTDTQYF,TGCGCCAGCAGGTCGGGACTCTGGGGCACAGATACGCAGTATTTT
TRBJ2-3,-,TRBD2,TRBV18,CASSPRLAGASTDTQYF,TGTGCCAGCTCACCTCGACTAGCGGGAGCGAGCACAGATACGCAGTATTTT
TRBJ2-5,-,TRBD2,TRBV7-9,CASSERTSGIETQYF,TGTGCCAGCAGCGAGCGGACTAGCGGAATAGAGACCCAGTACTTC
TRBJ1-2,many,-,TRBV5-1,CASSLDGGAEQINGYTF,TGCGCCAGCAGCTTGGATGGGGGCGCGGAGCAAATAAATGGCTACACCTTC
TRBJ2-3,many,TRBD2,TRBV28,CASKPAGGAMPFSTDTQYF,TGTGCCAGCAAGCCAGCGGGAGGCGCCATGCCCTTTAGCACAGATACGCAGTATTTT
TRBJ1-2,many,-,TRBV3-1,CASSQRGTLNYGYTF,TGTGCCAGCAGCCAACGAGGGACGCTAAACTATGGCTACACCTTC
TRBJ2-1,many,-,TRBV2,CASSEIVGEQFF,TGTGCCAGCAGTGAAATAGTCGGGGAGCAGTTCTTC
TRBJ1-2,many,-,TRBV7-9,CASSLPGIMGVYGYTF,TGTGCCAGCAGCTTACCCGGGATAATGGGGGTCTATGGCTACACCTTC
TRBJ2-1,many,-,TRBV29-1,CSVIPIGGSYNEQFF,TGCAGCGTAATCCCCATAGGGGGCTCCTACAATGAGCAGTTCTTC
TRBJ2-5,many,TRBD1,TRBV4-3,CASSQGTGGAETQYF,TGCGCCAGCAGCCAAGGGACAGGGGGCGCAGAGACCCAGTACTTC
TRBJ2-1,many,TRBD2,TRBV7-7,CASSVGLAGAYNEQFF,TGTGCTAGCAGCGTTGGACTAGCGGGGGCCTACAATGAGCAGTTCTTC
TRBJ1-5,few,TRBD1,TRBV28,CASSSGKDRGSRNQPQHF,TGTGCCAGCAGTTCGGGGAAGGACAGGGGGAGTAGAAATCAGCCCCAGCATTTT
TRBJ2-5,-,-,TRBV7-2,CASSLGDLRAQYF,TGTGCCAGCAGCTTAGGTGACCTGAGGGCCCAGTACTTC
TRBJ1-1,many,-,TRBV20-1,CSALGSGEEAFF,TGCAGTGCGTTGGGCTCGGGAGAGGAAGCTTTCTTT
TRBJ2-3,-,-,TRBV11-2,CASSLTSLTTDTQYF,TGTGCCAGCAGCTTAACTTCGTTGACTACAGATACGCAGTATTTT
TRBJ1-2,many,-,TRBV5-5,CASNSAGNYGYTF,TGTGCCAGCAACTCGGCAGGGAACTATGGCTACACCTTC